The 22 T cell receptor beta chains given below trace back to one sample, sequenced in a study of molecular identifiers for immune sequencing clone quantification. TCRdb passed the PCR reads through MiXCR, listing each CDR3 protein once. The sample carries approximately 670,000 distinct CDR3 sequences, approximately 20% recorded once. Sequencing used naive CD8+ T cells from blood, with Jurkat cell RNA spiked in. Subset meaning: FACS-sorted CD8+CD4-CCR7+CD45RA+ naive T cells. The receptors shown here come from a human donor in good health. Some libraries in this study had Jurkat cell RNA spiked in.

This clonotype was detected only a few times. The rearrangement joins TRBV3-1 to TRBJ2-3; D remains ambiguous. Germline CDR1 is LGHDT and CDR2 is YNNKEL (reference sequence). This CDR3 has 16 amino acids. Trimming left V 0 bases short and J 2 bases short, with 12 bases between. The CDR3 here is CASSQDSLGDTDTQYF. CDR3 DNA: TGTGCCAGCAGCCAAGATAGTCTGGGTGACACAGATACGCAGTATTTT.

This clonotype was detected many times. This sequence joins TRBV7-6 and TRBJ1-4; 7 nucleotides match TRBD1. Germline V gene data show CDR1 as SGHVS and CDR2 as FNYEAQ. The V segment lost 5 bases and the J segment 8 bases; nucleotides outside the gene matches: 8. The CDR3 is 14 residues long. In nucleotides, the CDR3 is TGTGCCAGCAGCCTACGACAGGGTTGGGAAAAACTGTTTTTT. It codes for CASSLRQGWEKLFF.

This clonotype was counted a few times. The V and J genes are TRBV7-9 and TRBJ2-7; 7 bases line up with TRBD1. Germline lookup yields CDR1 SEHNR and CDR2 FQNEAQ (reference sequence). This CDR3 comprises 12 residues. The V segment lost 3 bases and the J segment 11 bases; nucleotides outside the gene matches: 7. The DNA for the CDR3 is TGTGCCAGCAGCTTGGTCACAGGGGCGGAGTACTTC. This sequence encodes CASSLVTGAEYF.

This clonotype was detected a few times. The CDR3 nucleotides read TGTGCCAGCAGTAGATTATCCACAGGGGGTACAGAGACCCAGTACTTC. Its translation is CASSRLSTGGTETQYF. The chain combines TRBV27 with TRBJ2-5, with 8 bases that match TRBD1. With 5 bases clipped from V and 4 bases from J, the junction kept 12 bases outside the gene matches. CDR3 length equals 16 residues. Germline CDR1 reads MNHEY; CDR2 reads SMNVEV (reference sequence).

Regarding this clonotype: Given a much more abundant clone one base away, this may be a read error. This CDR3 is missing its conserved last phenylalanine or tryptophan, likely due to a read error. The chain has TRBV6-2 or TRBV6-3 and TRBJ1-2; 7 positions match TRBD1. This CDR3 spans 16 amino acids. CDR1 and CDR2 from the germline V gene are MNHEY and SVGEGT. The trim removed 5 bases at V and 0 bases at J, leaving 9 bases unmatched. CDR3 region: CASSGTANIANYGYTL. The CDR3 DNA reads as TGTGCCAGCAGTGGGACAGCCAACATAGCTAACTATGGCTACACCCTC.

Regarding this clonotype: At one of its ends the junction is not consistent with the germline gene, which may arise from a read error. J is TRBJ1-1 and V is TRBV3-1; D gene uncertain. Germline-derived CDR1 and CDR2 are LGHDT and YNNKEL (reference sequence). This CDR3 comprises 13 residues. CDR3 coding DNA: TGTGCCAACAGCCAAGAATCGAACACTGAAGCTTTCTTT. Translating it yields CANSQESNTEAFF.

This clonotype was observed many times. This chain joins TRBV2 and TRBJ1-3, with 8 nucleotides matching TRBD1. CDR3 length equals 16 residues. After removal of 5 bases from V and 0 bases from J, the junction contained 6 bases not matched to a gene. Germline CDR1 reads SNHLY; CDR2 reads FYNNEI. The CDR3: CASSPTGASSGNTIYF. In nucleotides, the CDR3 is TGTGCCAGCAGTCCGACAGGGGCAAGCTCTGGAAACACCATATATTTT.

This clonotype has at least ten counts. The chain uses TRBV25-1 and TRBJ1-5; tentatively, D is TRBD1 (5 bases). CDR3 size: 14 residues. Trimming removed 3 bases from V and 2 bases from J, with 8 bases in between. The germline V gene has CDR1 MGHDK and CDR2 SYGVNS. CDR3 loop: CASSDLGGNQPQHF. The CDR3 DNA reads as TGTGCCAGCAGTGATCTAGGGGGCAATCAGCCCCAGCATTTT.

This clonotype was observed at least ten times. CDR3 coding DNA: TGCGCCAGCAGAACTACAGGCGCTAGTAATTCACCCCTCCACTTT. As protein: CASRTTGASNSPLHF. The V call is TRBV5-1, the J call TRBJ1-6; weak D call: TRBD1 (5 bases). Germline CDR1 reads SGHRS; CDR2 reads YFSETQ. Trimming stripped 5 bases from V and 6 bases from J, with 15 bases between. This CDR3 has 15 residues.

The sample holds many counts of this clonotype. CDR3 sequence: CASSVGSKGHGELFF. DNA for the CDR3: TGTGCCAGCAGCGTAGGATCAAAGGGTCACGGGGAGCTGTTTTTT. V usage is TRBV9 and J usage is TRBJ2-2; D remains ambiguous. This CDR3 comprises 15 residues. Germline assignment: CDR1 SGDLS and CDR2 YYNGEE. V was pared by 0 bases and J by 7 bases, with 13 bases between.

Details on this clonotype: This likely comes from a read error, as the CDR3 has no conserved phenylalanine or tryptophan at its end. J is TRBJ1-1 and V is TRBV5-1, with 9 bases matching TRBD1. CDR1 and CDR2 (germline): SGHRS, YFSETQ. The CDR3 covers 15 residues. V dropped 4 bases and J dropped 4; count of bases not matched to a gene: 8. CDR3 sequence reads: CASSLSGTGSTEAFS. The CDR3 DNA sequence: TGCGCCAGCAGCCTTTCCGGGACAGGGTCCACTGAAGCTTTCTCT.

This clonotype showed up just a few times. The chain combines TRBV19 with TRBJ2-7; 7 bases are a match to TRBD1. Germline V lookup: CDR1 LNHDA, CDR2 SQIVND (reference sequence). The CDR3 spans 15 residues. V was clipped by 2 bases and J by 7 bases; unmatched bases: 11. The CDR3 is CASSISETGFGEQYF. The CDR3 nucleotides are TGTGCCAGTAGTATAAGTGAGACAGGGTTCGGAGAGCAGTACTTC.

The table lists this clonotype with many counts. The chain has TRBV24-1 and TRBJ2-3, with D possibly called TRBD1 or TRBD2 (6 bases each). The CDR3 loop spans 15 amino acids. With 6 bases removed from V and 1 base from J, the gap between germline ends came to 13 bases. In germline, CDR1 is KGHDR, CDR2 SFDVKD. The CDR3 is CATSSNRGRTDTQYF. In DNA, the CDR3 is TGTGCCACCAGTTCGAACCGGGGGCGCACAGATACGCAGTATTTT.

This clonotype has ten or more counts. At one boundary the junction diverges from the germline segment, which might be a read error. The J gene is TRBJ2-3, the V gene TRBV7-3; TRBD2 agrees at 12 bases. CDR3 length equals 16 residues. Germline V lookup: CDR1 SGHTA, CDR2 FQGTGA. DNA of the CDR3: TGCGCCAGCAGTCCGGGACTAGCGGGCCGCACAGATACGCAGTATTTT. It codes for CASSPGLAGRTDTQYF.

This clonotype showed up many times. The chain is built from TRBV7-9 and TRBJ1-1, with TRBD1 matching over 10 bases. Germline V gene sequence: CDR1 SEHNR, CDR2 FQNEAQ (reference sequence). The CDR3 is 15 amino acids. Losses at the gene ends were 4 bases for V and 1 base for J; bases not matched to a gene: 3. CDR3 sequence: CASSSRDRGNTEAFF. DNA of the CDR3: TGTGCCAGCAGCTCCCGGGACAGGGGGAACACTGAAGCTTTCTTT.

This clonotype was recorded at least ten times. V is TRBV27 and J is TRBJ2-3; D could derive from TRBD1 or TRBD2 (5 bases each). V lost 6 bases and J lost 3, with 13 bases in between. The CDR3 spans 14 residues. CDR1 is MNHEY, CDR2 SMNVEV, per germline (reference sequence). CDR3 nucleotide sequence: TGTGCCAGCAGATGGCAGGGCGGGACAGATACGCAGTATTTT. Amino acids: CASRWQGGTDTQYF.

This clonotype occurred a few times. J is TRBJ1-2 and V is TRBV7-6, with a tentative D call TRBD1 (5 bases). V lost 5 bases to trimming and J lost 3 bases, with 13 bases between them. From germline, CDR1 is SGHVS and CDR2 FNYEAQ. This CDR3 contains 14 residues. The CDR3 DNA follows: TGTGCCAGCAGCCCGGGGGTTTTGGACTATGGCTACACCTTC. Translation gives CASSPGVLDYGYTF.

This clonotype showed up many times. This chain uses TRBV28 with TRBJ1-1; 9 bases are shared with TRBD1. Per germline, CDR1 MDHEN and CDR2 SYDVKM. V lost 6 bases and J lost 13; bases outside the gene matches: 12. This CDR3 spans 13 amino acids. CDR3 DNA sequence: TGTGCCAGCAGCTTAGGGGGGACAGGGTTGGTTTTCTTT. Its translation is CASSLGGTGLVFF.

V usage is TRBV30 and J usage is TRBJ2-7; D unresolved. Germline V gene data show CDR1 as GTSNPN and CDR2 as SVGIG (reference sequence). The CDR3 covers 14 residues. V lost 3 bases to trimming and J lost 0 bases, with 12 bases between them. The CDR3 here is CAWRNSLSSYEQYF. The CDR3 DNA reads TGTGCCTGGAGGAACAGTTTAAGCTCCTACGAGCAGTACTTC.

As regards this clonotype: This sequence may be a read error, since a much larger clone differs from it by one base. The DNA for the CDR3 is TGCGCCAGCAGCCAAGTACAGGGGGGGGAGGCCCAGTACTTC. As protein: CASSQVQGGEAQYF. The J gene is TRBJ2-5, the V gene TRBV4-3, with a possible D match to TRBD1 (8 bases). CDR3 length equals 14 residues. Germline V gene data show CDR1 as LGHNA and CDR2 as YSLEER. V lost 1 base and J 9 bases, leaving 15 bases between the germline ends.

With respect to this clonotype: The junction shows a germline mismatch at one end, possibly a read error. The CDR3 nucleotides read TGTGCCAGTAGCCAAGGCACCGGGGAGCCGTTTTTT. It encodes CASSQGTGEPFF. The genes are TRBV19 and TRBJ2-2; possible D gene TRBD2, 5 bases. From germline, CDR1 is LNHDA and CDR2 SQIVND (reference sequence). The CDR3 is made up of 12 amino acids.

This clonotype was picked up a small number of times. CDR3 DNA sequence: TGTGCCAGCAGCCCATACTCCGGGACAGGGTTCGACGAGCAGTACTTC. Translated: CASSPYSGTGFDEQYF. The rearrangement uses TRBV9 and TRBJ2-7; TRBD1 matches at 9 bases. CDR3 length: 16 residues. The germline gives CDR1 SGDLS, CDR2 YYNGEE. V shed 4 bases, J shed 5 bases, and the junction held 13 bases outside the gene matches. The variable domain in full, completed from reference TRBV9 and TRBJ2-7, reads DSGVTQTPKHLITATGQRVTLRCSPRSGDLSVYWYQQSLDQGLQFLIQYYNGEERAKGNILERFSAQQFPDLHSELNLSSLELGDSALYFCASSPYSGTGFDEQYFGPGTRLTVT.